The T cell receptor beta chain described here comes from a study of monozygotic twins with inflammatory bowel disease. Regarding the study as a whole: Comparison of concordant versus discordant twins revealed no difference in repertoire similarity, possibly due to limited power. Twins with IBD had fewer clonotypes in common with others than healthy twins, particularly during disease activity.

Blood samples, whole and unsorted for T cells, yielded the isolated total RNA. Comment on this clonotype: Its antigen is currently unknown.

UMIs were attached via template switching, each with a 6-nucleotide sample barcode. After re-calling the 5' RACE reads, TCRdb lists one entry per CDR3 protein, DNA absent. The clone table shows a few hundred thousand distinct CDR3 sequences, with the ten largest holding 2.5% to 3%. Germline V lookup: CDR1 MNHEY, CDR2 SVGEGT. This CDR3 region has 14 residues. V usage is TRBV6-2 or TRBV6-3 and J usage is TRBJ1-1; no DNA is available, so the TRBD1 call from TCRdb remains unchecked. This TCR came from a human donor with ulcerative colitis or Crohn's disease, or a healthy co-twin of an affected twin (not recorded which). The sequencing sample was made of blood. The CDR3 here is CASSYRERRTEAFF.